Presented here are 9 T cell receptor beta chains from one specimen sequenced in a study of T-cell reconstitution after alpha-beta-depleted transplantation in children. Unique molecular identifiers featured in how the TCRbeta library was prepared. TCRdb reprocessed the PCR reads with MiXCR, giving one entry per CDR3 protein. Of about 500,000 distinct CDR3 sequences detected, 30% to 35% appear once; the ten largest clones hold 2.4%. The source material was PBMCs from the stem cell graft donor, sampled from the stem cell graft. These receptors originate from a human donor who donated a stem cell graft to a child with aplastic anemia.

The chain uses TRBV29-1 and TRBJ1-3, with a tentative D call TRBD1 (6 bases). CDR1 and CDR2 from the germline V gene are SQVTM and ANQGSEA. With 3 bases removed from V and 0 bases from J, the gap between germline ends came to 9 bases. There are 14 residues in the CDR3. This chain's CDR3 is CSVDPGVSGNTIYF. The CDR3 DNA follows: TGCAGCGTTGATCCAGGGGTCTCTGGAAACACCATATATTTT.

This clonotype occurred a few times. The chain is built from TRBV27 and TRBJ2-3; possibly TRBD2 for D (6 bases). There are 14 residues in the CDR3. V was cut by 7 bases and J by 2 bases, with 13 bases left in between. The germline CDR1 and CDR2 sequences are MNHEY and SMNVEV (reference sequence). CDR3 DNA: TGTGCCAGCAATCCCCGGAGGGACACAGATACGCAGTATTTT. Protein: CASNPRRDTDTQYF.

This chain links TRBV29-1 with TRBJ1-1; D gene unclear. The CDR3 contains 11 residues. The V end lost 4 bases, the J end lost 5 bases, and 8 bases lay between the germline ends. CDR1 is SQVTM, CDR2 ANQGSEA, per germline. CDR3 nucleotide sequence: TGCAGCGTTGCATTGGAGACTGAAGCTTTCTTT. It is translated as CSVALETEAFF.

The V call is TRBV20-1, the J call TRBJ2-1; D remains unclear. Trimming pared 6 bases from V and 0 bases from J, leaving 15 bases between. Per the germline V gene, CDR1 is DFQATT and CDR2 is SNEGSKA (reference sequence). This CDR3 comprises 15 residues. The CDR3 nucleotides read TGCAGTGCCCGGAATTACCGCAGCTCCTACAATGAGCAGTTCTTC. Amino acid sequence: CSARNYRSSYNEQFF.

This clonotype has only a few counts. The chain is built from TRBV20-1 and TRBJ2-1, with 12 bases matching TRBD2. This CDR3 is built from 16 residues. J gave up 9 bases and V 3 bases, and 12 bases lay outside the gene matches. Germline lookup yields CDR1 DFQATT and CDR2 SNEGSKA (reference sequence). For the CDR3, the DNA is TGCAGTGCTAGCCTCAGACTAGCGGGAGCTTCAAGTGAGCAGTTCTTC. Encoded protein: CSASLRLAGASSEQFF.

The rearrangement joins TRBV11-2 to TRBJ1-2; the D gene is possibly TRBD1 (6 bases). CDR3 length: 16 amino acids. Trimming left V 5 bases short and J 0 bases short, with 16 bases between. The germline gives CDR1 SGHAT, CDR2 FQNNGV. The CDR3 protein is CASSRRSGQPNYGYTF. The CDR3 DNA is TGTGCCAGCAGCCGGCGTTCTGGACAGCCTAACTATGGCTACACCTTC.

V and J are TRBV15 and TRBJ2-3, with 15 bases that match TRBD2. The J segment lost 6 bases and the V segment lost 2 bases, leaving 3 bases of the junction unmatched. The CDR3 runs to 16 residues. CDR1 and CDR2 (germline): LNHNV, YYDKDF (reference sequence). The CDR3 is CATSRRGLAGGDTQYF. The CDR3 region has the DNA TGTGCCACCAGCAGACGCGGACTAGCGGGAGGGGATACGCAGTATTTT.

The CDR3 coding sequence is TGCGCCAGCAGCTTACGACTAGCGGATACGCAGTATTTT. Translated, it gives CASSLRLADTQYF. The chain has TRBV5-1 and TRBJ2-3; 8 nucleotides match TRBD2. The CDR3 length is 13 residues. Germline V gene data show CDR1 as SGHRS and CDR2 as YFSETQ. With 2 bases clipped from V and 6 bases from J, the junction kept 2 bases outside the gene matches.

This clonotype was counted between two and nine times. The gene calls are TRBV27 and TRBJ2-1; no reliable D call. The ends were cut back, 3 bases at V and 7 bases at J, with 10 bases in the middle. CDR3 length equals 13 residues. The germline gives CDR1 MNHEY, CDR2 SMNVEV (reference sequence). CDR3 coding DNA: TGTGCCAGCAGTTTGACCCCGGTTAATGAGCAGTTCTTC. Its protein product is CASSLTPVNEQFF.